The 31 T cell receptor beta chains below were found in one sample sequenced in a study of T cell repertoires in ileal Crohn's disease. TCRdb's table, derived via immunoSEQ multiplex PCR, lists solely in-frame clones and lacks some. The sample holds 8,600 or so clones, around 80% seen once. Material for sequencing was ileal tissue. The source is an adult with Crohn's disease.

This chain connects TRBV5-5 to TRBJ1-4; D possibly corresponds to TRBD1 (5 bases). This CDR3 has 14 amino acids. The germline CDR1 and CDR2 sequences are SGHKS and YYEKEE (reference sequence). V was shortened by 3 bases and J by 10 bases, with 16 bases between the two germline ends. CDR3 bases: TGTGCCAGCAGCTCCGGGGGGGGTATAGGAAAACTGTTTTTT. Its translation is CASSSGGGIGKLFF.

This rearrangement joins TRBV6-1 to TRBJ2-7; 8 bases are a match to TRBD2. CDR3 length equals 15 residues. Germline CDR1 reads MNHNS; CDR2 reads SASEGT. The junction had 4 bases not matched to a gene; V was cut back by 3 bases and J by 0 bases. The CDR3 loop reads CASSEEAGGSYEQYF. CDR3 sequence (DNA): TGTGCCAGCAGTGAGGAGGCGGGAGGCTCCTACGAGCAGTACTTC.

The table lists this clone with a count of one. The rearrangement joins TRBV7-9 to TRBJ2-7, with TRBD1 matching 7 bases. J lost 4 bases, V lost 3 bases, and 9 bases had no gene match. Germline V CDR1 and CDR2: SEHNR, FQNEAQ (reference sequence). This CDR3 is built from 15 residues. CDR3 amino acids: CASSLSRDRTYEQYF. The CDR3, as DNA: TGTGCCAGCAGCTTGAGCCGGGACAGAACGTACGAGCAGTACTTC.

This clone has just one count. CDR3 amino acids: CASSPETTGPTTDTQYF. Here the CDR3 DNA reads TGCGCCAGCAGCCCCGAAACAACAGGACCTACCACAGATACGCAGTATTTT. This chain joins TRBV4-1 and TRBJ2-3, with D possibly TRBD1 on 5 matching bases. Trimming took off 4 bases at V and 2 bases at J, with 19 bases between the two ends. The germline V gene encodes CDR1 MGHRA and CDR2 YSYEKL. This CDR3 is built from 17 residues.

The rearrangement links TRBV29-1 to TRBJ2-7; tentatively, D is TRBD2 (6 bases). The V gene lost 4 bases and the J gene lost 5 bases, with 21 bases spanning the gap. Germline values: CDR1 SQVTM, CDR2 ANQGSEA. The CDR3 totals 15 residues. CDR3 in DNA: TGCAGCGTTGCCCCTGGGACTCCCCAAGGCGACGAGCAGTACTTC. Translated: CSVAPGTPQGDEQYF.

This chain joins TRBV9 and TRBJ1-1, with 12 positions matching TRBD1. V was pared by 3 bases and J by 0 bases, with 9 bases of the junction left unmatched. The CDR3 has 18 residues. Germline CDR1 is SGDLS and CDR2 is YYNGEE. CDR3 sequence (DNA): TGTGCCAGCAGCGCCGCCCCCGGGACAGGGGGCTTGAACACTGAAGCTTTCTTT. Translation gives CASSAAPGTGGLNTEAFF.

This rearrangement joins TRBV2 to TRBJ1-5, with a possible D match to TRBD1 (6 bases). The CDR3 has 15 amino acids. The V and J ends lost 1 base and 6 bases respectively, with 13 bases between them. Germline CDR1 and CDR2: SNHLY and FYNNEI. CDR3 coding DNA: TGTGCCAGCAGTGAAGTAAGGCAGGGGACTCAGCCCCAGCATTTT. It translates to CASSEVRQGTQPQHF.

The genes are TRBV5-1 and TRBJ2-1; TRBD1 matches at 9 bases. Germline values: CDR1 SGHRS, CDR2 YFSETQ. Trimming at V came to 4 bases and at J to 4 bases, leaving 12 bases not matched to a gene. The CDR3 totals 17 residues. The DNA for the CDR3 is TGCGCCAGCAGCCTGAGTTCCGGGACAGGGACTTACAATGAGCAGTTCTTC. This sequence encodes CASSLSSGTGTYNEQFF.

V is TRBV11-1 and J is TRBJ2-5; 9 bases map to TRBD1. CDR1 is SGHAT, CDR2 FQDESV, per germline (reference sequence). V was pared by 5 bases and J by 6 bases, with 10 bases of the junction left unmatched. CDR3 length: 15 amino acids. CDR3 region: CASSPGTGFLKTQYF. CDR3 bases: TGTGCCAGCAGCCCCGGGACAGGGTTTTTAAAGACCCAGTACTTC.

The chain employs TRBV9 and TRBJ2-5; 10 nucleotides line up with TRBD2. V lost 4 bases to trimming and J lost 7 bases; unmatched junction nucleotides: 13. The CDR3 is 16 amino acids. Germline V CDR1 and CDR2: SGDLS, YYNGEE. DNA for the CDR3: TGTGCCAGCAGCCCTGCGGCTAGCGGGAGCGTAGCGACCCAGTACTTC. Its protein product is CASSPAASGSVATQYF.

As DNA, the CDR3 is TGCGCCAGCAGCTTGTCAGGGTCCGAACTGTTTTTT. Translating it yields CASSLSGSELFF. The chain combines TRBV5-1 with TRBJ1-4; a possible D gene is TRBD1 (5 bases). Trimming pared 1 base from V and 12 bases from J, leaving 10 bases between. The CDR3 length is 12 residues. Germline CDR1 is SGHRS and CDR2 is YFSETQ. Using reference TRBV5-1 and TRBJ1-4 for the parts outside the CDR3, the full variable domain is KAGVTQTPRYLIKTRGQQVTLSCSPISGHRSVSWYQQTPGQGLQFLFEYFSETQRNKGNFPGRFSGRQFSNSRSEMNVSTLELGDSALYLCASSLSGSELFFGSGTQLSVL.

The sample holds a few counts of this clone. V and J are TRBV5-1 and TRBJ1-2; D is possibly TRBD1 (6 bases). Looked up from germline, CDR1 is SGHRS and CDR2 is YFSETQ. This CDR3 contains 14 residues. V lost 4 bases to trimming and J lost 3 bases, with 13 bases between them. CDR3 protein: CASSREGGDYGYTF. The CDR3 nucleotides read TGCGCCAGCAGCAGGGAGGGGGGCGACTATGGCTACACCTTC.

The chain uses TRBV5-5 and TRBJ1-2; perhaps TRBD1 as D (6 bases). The germline gives CDR1 SGHKS, CDR2 YYEKEE (reference sequence). V lost 4 bases, J lost 5 bases, and 12 bases lay in between. This CDR3 is 13 amino acids long. The CDR3 is CASSERGGYGYTF. CDR3 DNA: TGTGCCAGCAGCGAAAGGGGGGGTTATGGCTACACCTTC. Drawing the rest from reference TRBV5-5 and TRBJ1-2, the complete variable domain is DAGVTQSPTHLIKTRGQQVTLRCSPISGHKSVSWYQQVLGQGPQFIFQYYEKEERGRGNFPDRFSARQFPNYSSELNVNALLLGDSALYLCASSERGGYGYTFGSGTRLTVV.

This chain connects TRBV7-8 to TRBJ1-1; tentatively, D is TRBD1 (5 bases). CDR3 length: 14 amino acids. The V end lost 2 bases, the J end lost 7 bases, and 14 bases lay between the germline ends. Germline V lookup: CDR1 SGHVS, CDR2 FQNEAQ. CDR3 protein: CASSLNRVQVEAFF. The CDR3 DNA sequence: TGTGCCAGCAGCTTAAATAGGGTACAGGTTGAAGCTTTCTTT.

The V and J genes are TRBV29-1 and TRBJ1-3; weak D call: TRBD1 (5 bases). V lost 4 bases and J lost 2, with 9 bases in between. Per the germline V gene, CDR1 is SQVTM and CDR2 is ANQGSEA. This CDR3 spans 13 amino acids. CDR3 region: CSVAVGAGNTIYF. For the CDR3, the DNA is TGCAGCGTTGCGGTAGGGGCTGGAAACACCATATATTTT. Full variable domain (remainder filled in from reference TRBV29-1 and TRBJ1-3): SAVISQKPSRDICQRGTSLTIQCQVDSQVTMMFWYRQQPGQSLTLIATANQGSEATYESGFVIDKFPISRPNLTFSTLTVSNMSPEDSSIYLCSVAVGAGNTIYFGEGSWLTVV.

This clone appeared a few times. The chain carries TRBV5-1 and TRBJ2-1; 7 bases fit TRBD1. V lost 1 base to trimming and J lost 3 bases; unmatched junction nucleotides: 10. The CDR3 has 17 residues. From germline, CDR1 is SGHRS and CDR2 YFSETQ. Here the CDR3 reads CASSLQPQGVGYNEQFF. CDR3 nucleotide sequence: TGCGCCAGCAGCTTGCAACCCCAGGGGGTGGGCTACAATGAGCAGTTCTTC.

The rearrangement joins TRBV5-1 to TRBJ2-3; 10 bases map to TRBD2. J lost 3 bases, V lost 4 bases, and 8 bases had no gene match. From germline, CDR1 is SGHRS and CDR2 YFSETQ. The CDR3 length is 16 residues. The CDR3 protein is CASSHGSGGRTDTQYF. The CDR3 coding sequence is TGCGCCAGCAGCCACGGTAGCGGGGGGAGGACAGATACGCAGTATTTT.

J is TRBJ2-7 and V is TRBV5-1, with a tentative D call TRBD2 (5 bases). Looked up from germline, CDR1 is SGHRS and CDR2 is YFSETQ. The V gene lost 3 bases and the J gene lost 7 bases, with 17 bases spanning the gap. This CDR3 has 14 amino acids. DNA of the CDR3: TGCGCCAGCAGCTCGACTTCTCCGGGGTGGGAGCAGTACTTC. Residues: CASSSTSPGWEQYF.

This clone is medium-sized in the sample. This sample also contains other DNA sequences that code for the same CDR3. This chain uses TRBV19 with TRBJ1-1; 9 positions agree with TRBD1. The germline CDR1 and CDR2 sequences are LNHDA and SQIVND (reference sequence). Germline trimming cut 5 bases from V and 6 bases from J; bases unmatched to any gene: 7. The CDR3 runs 14 residues. CDR3 in DNA: TGTGCCAGTAGTCCGGGACAGGGACCGGCTGAAGCTTTCTTT. This sequence encodes CASSPGQGPAEAFF.

This chain uses TRBV28 with TRBJ1-4, with D possibly matching TRBD1 (5 bases). The germline V gene encodes CDR1 MDHEN and CDR2 SYDVKM. This CDR3 contains 13 residues. Trimming took off 5 bases at V and 7 bases at J, with 11 bases between the two ends. The chain's CDR3 is CASSPSGVEKLFF. CDR3 nucleotide sequence: TGTGCCAGCAGTCCCTCGGGGGTTGAAAAACTGTTTTTT. The full variable domain, in which reference TRBV28 and TRBJ1-4 provide the parts outside the CDR3, is DVKVTQSSRYLVKRTGEKVFLECVQDMDHENMFWYRQDPGLGLRLIYFSYDVKMKEKGDIPEGYSVSREKKERFSLILESASTNQTSMYLCASSPSGVEKLFFGSGTQLSVL.

V usage is TRBV11-1 and J usage is TRBJ1-2; no clear D. With 3 bases removed from V and 5 bases from J, the gap between germline ends came to 10 bases. Per the germline V gene, CDR1 is SGHAT and CDR2 is FQDESV (reference sequence). This CDR3 has 13 amino acids. Written as DNA, the CDR3 is TGTGCCAGCAGCTTTAGGAGAGGGTATGGCTACACCTTC. Its translation: CASSFRRGYGYTF.

The chain has TRBV19 and TRBJ1-5; a possible D gene is TRBD1 (6 bases). With 4 bases removed from V and 5 bases from J, the gap between germline ends came to 18 bases. This CDR3 has 16 residues. Per germline, CDR1 LNHDA and CDR2 SQIVND (reference sequence). Written as DNA, the CDR3 is TGTGCCAGTAGTACGCTTCCGGGACAAATTGATCAGCCCCAGCATTTT. Protein product: CASSTLPGQIDQPQHF. Based on the CDR3 plus reference TRBV19 and TRBJ1-5, the full variable domain is DGGITQSPKYLFRKEGQNVTLSCEQNLNHDAMYWYRQDPGQGLRLIYYSQIVNDFQKGDIAEGYSVSREKKESFPLTVTSAQKNPTAFYLCASSTLPGQIDQPQHFGDGTRLSIL.

This chain uses TRBV9 with TRBJ1-1; D gene ambiguous. The CDR3 has 20 residues. The V end was cut by 2 bases, the J end by 1 base, with 27 bases between. Germline values: CDR1 SGDLS, CDR2 YYNGEE. CDR3 nucleotide sequence: TGTGCCAGCAGCGTTGGTTACCCTAGCGTTGCCCCTTCCCCGAACACTGAAGCTTTCTTT. It codes for CASSVGYPSVAPSPNTEAFF.

V and J are TRBV7-6 and TRBJ2-1, with a possible D match to TRBD2 (5 bases). CDR3 size: 12 residues. V lost 7 bases, J lost 12 bases, and 16 bases lay in between. The germline V gene has CDR1 SGHVS and CDR2 FNYEAQ. The CDR3 DNA sequence: TGTGCCAGCAATGACCTTGGGAGCCGGCAGTTCTTC. Encoded protein: CASNDLGSRQFF.

V and J are TRBV6-5 and TRBJ2-2; a weak D match, TRBD2 (6 bases). CDR3 length: 15 residues. From germline, CDR1 is MNHEY and CDR2 SVGAGI. V was trimmed by 7 bases and J by 4 bases, leaving 16 bases between them. CDR3 sequence: CASMADRGLTGELFF. In DNA form, the CDR3 reads TGTGCCAGCATGGCTGACCGGGGACTCACCGGGGAGCTGTTTTTT.

This chain links TRBV29-1 with TRBJ1-1; possibly TRBD1 for D (6 bases). This CDR3 comprises 13 residues. Trimming pared 7 bases from V and 0 bases from J, leaving 12 bases between. Germline CDR1 SQVTM, CDR2 ANQGSEA. In nucleotides, the CDR3 is TGCAGCGGCCGGGGGGGCCTGAACACTGAAGCTTTCTTT. It codes for CSGRGGLNTEAFF.

This rearrangement joins TRBV6-1 to TRBJ1-6; 9 nucleotides match TRBD1. Germline values: CDR1 MNHNS, CDR2 SASEGT. V dropped 6 bases and J dropped 10; count of bases not matched to a gene: 10. This CDR3 is built from 15 residues. The DNA for the CDR3 is TGTGCCAGCAGCGGATTACCGGGACAGGGATCACCCCTCCACTTT. Translation: CASSGLPGQGSPLHF.

This rearrangement joins TRBV7-9 to TRBJ1-2, with unresolved D. The CDR3 is made up of 15 amino acids. V lost 7 bases, J lost 1 base, and 16 bases lay in between. The V gene's germline CDR1 is SEHNR and CDR2 FQNEAQ (reference sequence). The chain's CDR3 is CASTPGEVLNYGYTF. The CDR3 DNA reads TGTGCCAGCACCCCCGGGGAGGTTCTTAACTATGGCTACACCTTC.

This clone was counted between two and nine times. The gene calls are TRBV18 and TRBJ1-3; no clear D gene. This CDR3 is 13 amino acids long. The ends were cut back, 4 bases at V and 8 bases at J, with 12 bases in the middle. Germline-derived CDR1 and CDR2 are KGHSH and LQKENI. The CDR3 loop reads CASSLNQEDTIYF. CDR3 coding DNA: TGTGCCAGCTCACTAAATCAGGAGGACACCATATATTTT. Looking up the rest from reference TRBV18 and TRBJ1-3 gives the full variable domain: NAGVMQNPRHLVRRRGQEARLRCSPMKGHSHVYWYRQLPEEGLKFMVYLQKENIIDESGMPKERFSAEFPKEGPSILRIQQVVRGDSAAYFCASSLNQEDTIYFGEGSWLTVV.

This rearrangement joins TRBV30 to TRBJ1-5, with no clear D. Germline V gene data show CDR1 as GTSNPN and CDR2 as SVGIG (reference sequence). V was trimmed by 1 base and J by 2 bases, leaving 9 bases between them. This CDR3 is 14 amino acids long. The CDR3 here is CAWSAAGGNQPQHF. The CDR3 region has the DNA TGTGCCTGGAGTGCGGCAGGTGGCAATCAGCCCCAGCATTTT.

The chain recombines TRBV6-4 with TRBJ2-5, with 10 bases identical to TRBD2. The length of the CDR3 is 15 residues. Germline CDR1 reads MRHNA; CDR2 reads SNTAGT. After removal of 5 bases from V and 5 bases from J, the junction contained 8 bases not matched to a gene. CDR3 in amino acids: CASSPRSGRAETQYF. The CDR3 DNA reads as TGTGCCAGCAGTCCAAGAAGCGGGAGGGCCGAGACCCAGTACTTC.